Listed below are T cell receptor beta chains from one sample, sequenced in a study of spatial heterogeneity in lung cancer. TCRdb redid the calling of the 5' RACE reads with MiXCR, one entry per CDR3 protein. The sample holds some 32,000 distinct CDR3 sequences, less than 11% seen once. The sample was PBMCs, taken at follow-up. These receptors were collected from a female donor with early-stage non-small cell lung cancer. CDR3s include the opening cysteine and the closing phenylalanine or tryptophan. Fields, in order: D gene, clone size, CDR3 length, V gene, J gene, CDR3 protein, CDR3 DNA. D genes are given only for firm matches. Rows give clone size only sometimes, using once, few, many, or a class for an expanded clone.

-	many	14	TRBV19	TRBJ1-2	CASSMGDGFYGYTF	TGTGCCAGTAGTATGGGCGACGGATTCTATGGCTACACCTTC
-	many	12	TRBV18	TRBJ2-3	CASSPGPDTQYF	TGTGCCAGCTCACCGGGACCAGATACGCAGTATTTT
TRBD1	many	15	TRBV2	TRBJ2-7	CASAEGQGPSDEQYF	TGTGCCAGCGCTGAAGGACAGGGGCCGTCGGATGAGCAGTACTTC
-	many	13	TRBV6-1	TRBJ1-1	CASRLTGPTEAFF	TGTGCCAGCAGATTAACAGGGCCCACTGAAGCTTTCTTT
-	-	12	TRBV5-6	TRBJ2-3	CASSLDINTQYF	TGTGCCAGCAGCTTGGATATTAATACGCAGTATTTT
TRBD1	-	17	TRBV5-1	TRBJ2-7	CASSPTAVGTDRYEQYF	TGCGCCAGCAGCCCCACGGCCGTCGGGACAGATCGCTACGAGCAGTACTTC
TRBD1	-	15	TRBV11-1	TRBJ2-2	CASSFLGTGAGELFF	TGTGCCAGCAGCTTCCTGGGGACAGGTGCCGGGGAGCTGTTTTTT
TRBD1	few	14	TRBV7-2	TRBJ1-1	CASSSSGGVTEAFF	TGTGCCAGCAGCTCGTCAGGGGGCGTCACTGAAGCTTTCTTT
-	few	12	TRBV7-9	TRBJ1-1	CASSPMPLEAFF	TGTGCCAGCAGCCCCATGCCTCTTGAAGCTTTCTTT
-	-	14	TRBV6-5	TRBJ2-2	CASSYLKGTGELFF	TGTGCCAGCAGTTACTTGAAGGGAACCGGGGAGCTGTTTTTT
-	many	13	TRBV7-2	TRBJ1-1	CASSFPGSGEAFF	TGTGCCAGCAGCTTCCCAGGGTCAGGTGAAGCTTTCTTT
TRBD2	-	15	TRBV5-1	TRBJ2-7	CASSRGTSGGDEQYF	TGCGCCAGCAGCCGCGGGACTAGCGGGGGAGACGAGCAGTACTTC
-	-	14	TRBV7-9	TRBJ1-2	CASSLENRVEGYTF	TGTGCCAGCAGCTTAGAAAACAGGGTTGAGGGCTACACCTTC
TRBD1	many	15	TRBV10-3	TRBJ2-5	CAISEFQGEGETQYF	TGTGCCATCAGTGAATTTCAGGGGGAAGGCGAGACCCAGTACTTC
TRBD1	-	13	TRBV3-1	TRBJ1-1	CASSTTGGTEAFF	TGTGCCAGCAGCACGACAGGGGGAACTGAAGCTTTCTTT
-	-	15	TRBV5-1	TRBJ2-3	CASSLQGGGTDTQYF	TGCGCCAGCAGCTTGCAGGGGGGAGGTACAGATACGCAGTATTTT
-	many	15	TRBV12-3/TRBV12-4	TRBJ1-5	CASSMTHKGNQPQHF	TGTGCCAGCAGTATGACCCACAAGGGGAATCAGCCCCAGCATTTT
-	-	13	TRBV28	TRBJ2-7	CASSPGVGGEQYF	TGTGCCAGCAGTCCAGGGGTTGGGGGCGAGCAGTACTTC
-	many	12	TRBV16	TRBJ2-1	CASSQSGNEQFF	TGTGCCAGCAGCCAATCGGGCAATGAGCAGTTCTTC
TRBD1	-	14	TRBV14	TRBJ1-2	CASSQAGQGYGYTF	TGTGCCAGCAGCCAGGCGGGACAGGGTTACGGCTACACCTTC
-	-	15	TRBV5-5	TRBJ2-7	CASSLLGGPVDEQYF	TGTGCCAGCAGCTTGCTGGGGGGGCCGGTGGACGAGCAGTACTTC
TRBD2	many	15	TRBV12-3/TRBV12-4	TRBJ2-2	CASRRGGASTGELFF	TGTGCCAGCAGGCGCGGGGGGGCCAGCACCGGGGAGCTGTTTTTT
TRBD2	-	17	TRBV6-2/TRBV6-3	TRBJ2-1	CASSYSPSGGVYNEQFF	TGTGCCAGCAGTTACTCTCCTAGCGGGGGAGTCTACAATGAGCAGTTCTTC
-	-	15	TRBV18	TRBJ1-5	CASSPAGSLNQPQHF	TGTGCCAGCTCACCAGCGGGCAGTCTCAATCAGCCCCAGCATTTT
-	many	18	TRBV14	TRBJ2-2	CASSQDSGSAGRTGELFF	TGTGCCAGCAGCCAAGATTCGGGTTCGGCAGGGAGGACCGGGGAGCTGTTTTTT
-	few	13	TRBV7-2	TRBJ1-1	CASSPPWGTEAFF	TGTGCCAGCAGCCCCCCCTGGGGAACTGAAGCTTTCTTT
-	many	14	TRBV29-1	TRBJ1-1	CSVEYGRMNTEAFF	TGCAGCGTTGAATATGGACGGATGAACACTGAAGCTTTCTTT
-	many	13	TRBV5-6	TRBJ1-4	CASSLGTGVKLFF	TGTGCCAGCAGCCTTGGGACCGGGGTAAAACTGTTTTTT